This T cell receptor (beta chain) emerged from a study of shared clonotypes between healthy human individuals (dated by TCRdb to 2019 to 2021). Study-wide context: A couple of women and a few men aged 18 to 49 years were included in the cohort. Between about 0.94 and 8.9 billion PBMCs per donor were obtained by leukapheresis. For each donor, CD4 naive and CD4 memory were each given three plates, CD8 naive was given two plates, and CD8 memory was given one plate. The study deeply sequenced blood TCR repertoires of five healthy adults to estimate repertoire size and the extent of clonotype sharing between individuals. Libraries were prepared and TCR repertoires were sequenced by different laboratories using diverse techniques, in order to increase sequencing depth and limit assay-specific biases.

The donors were healthy, HIV-negative adults with no recently reported acute infections or vaccinations. Only Caucasian adults living in Nashville, Tennessee, USA were represented among the donors. CD8 memory samples consisted of magnetically selected CD45RO+ cells combined with CCR7-negative CD45RA+ effector memory (TemRA) cells. After blood collection by leukapheresis, PBMCs were isolated using Ficoll-Histopaque density gradient centrifugation and then cryopreserved in the vapor phase of liquid nitrogen. Analytical flow cytometry was used to check the purity and quantity of every magnetically sorted T cell population. Each sorted fraction had its genomic DNA isolated and then quantified by UV absorbance on a Nanodrop 2000c. In the case of this clone: What antigen it recognizes has not been identified. Base qualities are not recorded, but no much larger clone differs from it by a single base.

Germline trimming amounts to 0 bases on V and 2 bases on J, with 8 as the count of junction bases outside the gene matches. CDR1 SGHTA and CDR2 FQGTGA are derived from the germline V gene. The CDR3 numbers 18 residues from cysteine through phenylalanine. Left in the record is the CDR3 DNA by itself, 54 bases read in frame from the first base. TCR CDR3 regions were amplified from genomic DNA by multiplex PCR using the deep immunoSEQ assay. Extracted genomic DNA from each cell subset was distributed evenly across all wells of several immunoSEQ 96-well plates, and each plate was treated as a replicate. For sorted subsets, 200 to 250 ng of genomic DNA, equivalent to 25,000 to 35,000 T cell genomes, went into each replicate PCR. Purified libraries were measured with a Qubit 3.0 fluorometer, size-checked on a Bioanalyzer 2100, and measured again with the KAPA Library Quantification kit. Every immunoSEQ 96-well plate was sequenced on a separate single-read 150-cycle Illumina NextSeq 550 flow cell. The authors processed their data as follows. Because the immunoSEQ output held only junctional sequences and lacked quality scores, the filtering could not match the filtering applied to full-length reads. To assign V/J genes and CDR3, sequences were annotated against IMGT germline references using PyIR, a Python wrapper for IgBLAST v1.9. Reads were filtered out if the reads had weak V/J assignments (E-value above 1e-6), no CDR3, stop codons, out-of-frame junctions, or ambiguous translated residues. V3J clonotypes were defined by identical inferred V gene, J gene, and CDR3 amino acid sequence. Percentage overlap between repertoires was computed as shared unique clonotypes divided by the size of the smaller repertoire. Richness of each repertoire was evaluated using RTK rarefaction, the Chao1 estimator, and Recon v2.1 estimates of unobserved clonotypes. Generation probabilities for all TCRbeta clonotypes obtained by the gDNA method from a handful of donors were computed using OLGA. TCRdb carries this immuneACCESS record with in-frame sequences only. Its versions omit some clonotypes, under half of them owing to an unresolved V gene in the studies checked, with the rest unexplained. Clone size and the V and J calls come from that table; the DNA yielded D and trimming. A total of approximately 95,000 clones appear in this sample, 65% to 70% of them only once. 35% to 55% of the sample lies in the top ten.

What the authors observed across the whole study: Because the study included only a small number of donors, the genetic and exposure-history diversity represented was limited. Only blood was sampled, and tissue TCR repertoires likely differ from those in blood. Across several donors, 5% to 6% of naive CD4, 3% to 3.5% of naive CD8, 2% to 2.5% of memory CD4, and approximately 0.42% of memory CD8 clonotypes were shared. Pairwise subsampling indicated that sequencing depth was expected to affect the degree of clonotype sharing among donors. Compared with non-shared clonotypes, the clonotypes found in all four sorted-subset donors had higher generation probabilities. Incomplete sequencing was indicated by rarefaction of sorted-subset datasets, despite the large sequencing depth. Larger estimated clonotype richness was generally found for naive subsets than for memory subsets.

The sample taken for sequencing was memory CD8+ T cells sorted from blood. The sample's cell subset or site, from its label and the paper: CD45RO+ cells pooled with CCR7-negative TemRA cells. The chain employs TRBV7-3 and TRBJ2-3; TRBD2 lines up with 10 middle nucleotides. This receptor was obtained from a young man in good health. The nucleotide sequence is given as TGTGCCAGCAGCTTAACGTTGGCGAGCGGGAGGGCCACAGATACGCAGTATTTT. This translates into CASSLTLASGRATDTQYF.